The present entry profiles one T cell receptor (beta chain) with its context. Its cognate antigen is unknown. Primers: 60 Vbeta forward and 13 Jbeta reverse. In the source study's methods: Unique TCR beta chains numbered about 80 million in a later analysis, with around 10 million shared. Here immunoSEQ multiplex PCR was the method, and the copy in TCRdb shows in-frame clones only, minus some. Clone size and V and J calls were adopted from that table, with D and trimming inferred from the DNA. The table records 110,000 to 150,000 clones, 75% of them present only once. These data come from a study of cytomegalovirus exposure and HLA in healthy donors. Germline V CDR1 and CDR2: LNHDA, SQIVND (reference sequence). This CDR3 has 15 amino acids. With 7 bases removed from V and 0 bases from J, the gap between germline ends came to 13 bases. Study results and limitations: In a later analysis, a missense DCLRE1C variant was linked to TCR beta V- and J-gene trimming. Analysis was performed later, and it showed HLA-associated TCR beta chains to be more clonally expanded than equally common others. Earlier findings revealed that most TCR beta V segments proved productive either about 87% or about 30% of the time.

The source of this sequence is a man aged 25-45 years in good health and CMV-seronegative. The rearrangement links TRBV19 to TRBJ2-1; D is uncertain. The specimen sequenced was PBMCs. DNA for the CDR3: TGTGCCAGTACTGCAACGGTTAGCTCCTACAATGAGCAGTTCTTC. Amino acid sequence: CASTATVSSYNEQFF.